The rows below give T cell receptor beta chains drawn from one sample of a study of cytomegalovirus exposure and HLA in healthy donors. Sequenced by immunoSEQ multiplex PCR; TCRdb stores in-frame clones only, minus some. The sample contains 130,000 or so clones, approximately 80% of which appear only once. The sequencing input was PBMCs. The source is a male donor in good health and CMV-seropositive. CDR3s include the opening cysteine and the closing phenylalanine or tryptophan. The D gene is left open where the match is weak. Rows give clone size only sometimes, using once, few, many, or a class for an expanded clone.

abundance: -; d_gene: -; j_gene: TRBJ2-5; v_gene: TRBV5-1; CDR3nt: TGCGCCAGCAGCTTGGAGGGGTGGGGAGAGACCCAGTACTTC; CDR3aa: CASSLEGWGETQYF
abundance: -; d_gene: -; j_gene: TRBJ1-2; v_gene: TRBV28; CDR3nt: TGTGCCAGCAGTTTAAGGACAGCCTATGGCTACACCTTC; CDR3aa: CASSLRTAYGYTF
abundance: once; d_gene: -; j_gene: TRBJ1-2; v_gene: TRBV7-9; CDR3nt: TGTGCCAGCAGCCTTACTTTTGTTCCCGGGGGCTACACCTTC; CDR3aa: CASSLTFVPGGYTF
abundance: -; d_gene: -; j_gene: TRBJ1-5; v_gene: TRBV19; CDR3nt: TGTGCCAGTAGCATACTGCCACTAAGGGGGAGAGCTAAGGATCAGCCCCAGCATTTT; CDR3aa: CASSILPLRGRAKDQPQHF
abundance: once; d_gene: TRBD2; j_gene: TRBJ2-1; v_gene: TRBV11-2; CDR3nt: TGTGCCAGCAGCGACTGGGGGGGTCCCTACAATGAGCAGTTCTTC; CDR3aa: CASSDWGGPYNEQFF
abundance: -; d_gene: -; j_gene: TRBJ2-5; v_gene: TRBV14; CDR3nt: TGTGCCAGCAGCCAAGAAGGATTCGGCGGGGTGTACCAAGAGACCCAGTACTTC; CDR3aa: CASSQEGFGGVYQETQYF
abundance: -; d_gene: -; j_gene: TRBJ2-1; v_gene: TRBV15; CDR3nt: TGTGCCACCAGCAGAGAACCGGGTGCTTACAATGAGCAGTTCTTC; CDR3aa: CATSREPGAYNEQFF
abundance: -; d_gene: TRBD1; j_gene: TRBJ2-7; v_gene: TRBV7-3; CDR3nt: TGTGCCAGCAGCACAGGCAGGACAGGAACGGGCGAGCAGTACTTC; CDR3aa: CASSTGRTGTGEQYF
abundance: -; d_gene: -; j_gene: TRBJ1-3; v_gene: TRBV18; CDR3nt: TGTGCCAGCTCATCGACAGCTGGAAACACCATATATTTT; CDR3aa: CASSSTAGNTIYF
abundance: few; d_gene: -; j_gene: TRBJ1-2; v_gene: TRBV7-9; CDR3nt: TGTTCCAGCAGCTTAGACGGCTATGGCTACACCTTC; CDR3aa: CSSSLDGYGYTF
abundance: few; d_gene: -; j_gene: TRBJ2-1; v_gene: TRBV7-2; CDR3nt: TGTGCCAGCAGCTTGTTTCCGTACAATGAGCAGTTCTTC; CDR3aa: CASSLFPYNEQFF
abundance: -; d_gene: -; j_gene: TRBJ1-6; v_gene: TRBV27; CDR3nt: TGTGCCAGCAGTTTCCATTTAACCGGGACACTGAATTCACCCCTCCACTTT; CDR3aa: CASSFHLTGTLNSPLHF
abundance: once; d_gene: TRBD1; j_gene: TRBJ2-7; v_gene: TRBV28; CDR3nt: TGTGCCAGCAGGACCGGGACAGGCTCCTACGAGCAGTACTTC; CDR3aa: CASRTGTGSYEQYF
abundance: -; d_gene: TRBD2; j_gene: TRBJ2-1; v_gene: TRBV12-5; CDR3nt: TGTGCTAGTGGTTTACTAGCGGATAAGAGTGAGCAGTTCTTC; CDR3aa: CASGLLADKSEQFF
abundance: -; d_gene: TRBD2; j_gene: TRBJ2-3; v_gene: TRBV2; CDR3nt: TGTGCCACCCGGGGGGTTACTAGCACAGATACGCAGTATTTT; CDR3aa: CATRGVTSTDTQYF
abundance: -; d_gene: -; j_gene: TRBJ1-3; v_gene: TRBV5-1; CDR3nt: TGCGCCAGCAGCTCGGGACTGAGCTCTGGAAACACCATATATTTT; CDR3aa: CASSSGLSSGNTIYF